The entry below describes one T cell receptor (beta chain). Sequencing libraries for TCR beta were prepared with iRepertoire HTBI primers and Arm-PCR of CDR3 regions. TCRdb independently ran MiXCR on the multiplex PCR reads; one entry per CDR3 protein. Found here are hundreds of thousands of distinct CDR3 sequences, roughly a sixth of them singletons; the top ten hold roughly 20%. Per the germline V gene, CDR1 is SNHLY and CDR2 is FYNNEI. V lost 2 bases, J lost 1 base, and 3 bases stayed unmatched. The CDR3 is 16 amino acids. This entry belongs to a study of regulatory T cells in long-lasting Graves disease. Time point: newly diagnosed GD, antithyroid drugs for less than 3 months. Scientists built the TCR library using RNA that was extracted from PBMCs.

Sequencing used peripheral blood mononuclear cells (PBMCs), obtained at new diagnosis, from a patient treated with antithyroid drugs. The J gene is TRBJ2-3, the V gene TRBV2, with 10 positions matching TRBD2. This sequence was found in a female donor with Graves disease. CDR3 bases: TGTGCCAGCAGTGAACTGCTAGCGGGGGGCACAGATACGCAGTATTTT. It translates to CASSELLAGGTDTQYF.